The present T cell receptor beta chain was sequenced within a study of T cell responses to AZD1222 COVID-19 vaccine. Study information: Second doses were pooled across both intervals (about 4 or about 12 weeks).

Sequencing used immunoSEQ multiplex PCR; TCRdb keeps in-frame clones, though not all of them. This table has over 150,000 clones, about 90% appearing once. General study results and limits: Baseline seropositives among AZD1222 recipients totaled only six.

V lost 6 bases to trimming and J lost 0 bases, with 20 bases between them. The V gene's germline CDR1 is SNHLY and CDR2 FYNNEI. This CDR3 contains 17 residues. Concerning this clone: Its antigen remains unknown.

The clonotype was recovered from an adult in good health. Sequenced here: peripheral blood, sampled on day 0 of AZD1222 vaccination. The chain has TRBV2 and TRBJ1-1; no clear D. The CDR3 DNA follows: TGTGCCAGCAGCAGAGAAGACCACAGATTCATGAACACTGAAGCTTTCTTT. Protein product: CASSREDHRFMNTEAFF.